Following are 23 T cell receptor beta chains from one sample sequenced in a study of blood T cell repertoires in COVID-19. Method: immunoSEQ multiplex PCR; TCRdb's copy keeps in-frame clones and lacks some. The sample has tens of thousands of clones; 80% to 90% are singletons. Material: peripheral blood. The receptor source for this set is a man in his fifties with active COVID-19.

CDR3 residues: CASSTTSGSTDTQYF. Here the CDR3 DNA reads TGTGCCAGTAGTACGACTAGCGGTTCCACAGATACGCAGTATTTT. The chain links TRBV19 to TRBJ2-3; 9 bases agree with TRBD2. Trimming cost V 4 bases and J 2 bases; bases outside gene matches: 4. From germline, CDR1 is LNHDA and CDR2 SQIVND (reference sequence). The CDR3 runs 15 residues.

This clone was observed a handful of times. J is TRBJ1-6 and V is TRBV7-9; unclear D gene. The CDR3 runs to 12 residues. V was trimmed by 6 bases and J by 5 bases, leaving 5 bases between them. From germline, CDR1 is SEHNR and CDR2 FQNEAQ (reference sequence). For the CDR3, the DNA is TGTGCCAGCAGGAGGGATAATTCACCCCTCCACTTT. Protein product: CASRRDNSPLHF.

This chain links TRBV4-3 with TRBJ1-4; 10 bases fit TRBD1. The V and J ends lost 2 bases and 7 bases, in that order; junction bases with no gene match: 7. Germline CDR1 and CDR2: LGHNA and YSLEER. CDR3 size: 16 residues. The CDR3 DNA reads TGCGCCAGCAGCCAACCGTGGACAGGGGGGGGTGAAAAACTGTTTTTT. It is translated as CASSQPWTGGGEKLFF.

The CDR3: CASRQGGPSSNQPQHF. The CDR3 nucleotides are TGTGCCAGCAGACAAGGAGGACCCAGTAGCAATCAGCCCCAGCATTTT. The genes are TRBV28 and TRBJ1-5; D is uncertain. The CDR3 is 16 amino acids. The germline gives CDR1 MDHEN, CDR2 SYDVKM. V lost 6 bases and J 0 bases, leaving 15 bases between the germline ends.

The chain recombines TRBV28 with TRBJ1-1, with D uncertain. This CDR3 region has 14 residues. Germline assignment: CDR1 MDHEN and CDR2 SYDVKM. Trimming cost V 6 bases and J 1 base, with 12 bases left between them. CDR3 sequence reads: CASRPVRQNTEAFF. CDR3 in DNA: TGTGCCAGCAGACCGGTAAGACAGAACACTGAAGCTTTCTTT.

The CDR3 here is CASSPPASRDYGYTF. The CDR3 nucleotides are TGTGCCAGCAGTCCTCCGGCCAGCAGGGACTATGGCTACACCTTC. The chain recombines TRBV25-1 with TRBJ1-2; D might be TRBD1 (5 bases). The CDR3 runs 15 residues. CDR1 is MGHDK and CDR2 is SYGVNS in the germline V gene. V was pared by 5 bases and J by 3 bases, with 16 bases between.

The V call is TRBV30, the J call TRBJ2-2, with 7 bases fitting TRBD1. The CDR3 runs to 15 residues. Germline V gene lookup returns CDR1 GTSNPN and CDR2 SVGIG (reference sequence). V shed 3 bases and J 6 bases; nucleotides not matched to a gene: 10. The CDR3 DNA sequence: TGTGCCTGGAGCCCCGCAGGGGGTATGGCCGGGGAGCTGTTTTTT. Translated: CAWSPAGGMAGELFF. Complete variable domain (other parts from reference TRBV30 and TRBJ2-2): SQTIHQWPATLVQPVGSPLSLECTVEGTSNPNLYWYRQAAGRGLQLLFYSVGIGQISSEVPQNLSASRPQDRQFILSSKKLLLSDSGFYLCAWSPAGGMAGELFFGEGSRLTVL.

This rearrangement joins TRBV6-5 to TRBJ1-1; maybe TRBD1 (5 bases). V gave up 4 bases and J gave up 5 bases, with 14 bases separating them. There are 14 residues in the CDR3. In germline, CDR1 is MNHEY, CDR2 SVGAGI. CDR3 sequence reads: CASSSRGRVTEAFF. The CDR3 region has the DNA TGTGCCAGCAGTTCCCGAGGCAGGGTAACTGAAGCTTTCTTT.

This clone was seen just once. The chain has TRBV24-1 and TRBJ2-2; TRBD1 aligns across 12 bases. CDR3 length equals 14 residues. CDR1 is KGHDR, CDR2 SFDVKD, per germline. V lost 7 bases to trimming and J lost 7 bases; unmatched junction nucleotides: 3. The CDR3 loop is CATRGQGAVGELFF. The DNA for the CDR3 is TGTGCCACCAGGGGACAGGGGGCTGTCGGGGAGCTGTTTTTT.

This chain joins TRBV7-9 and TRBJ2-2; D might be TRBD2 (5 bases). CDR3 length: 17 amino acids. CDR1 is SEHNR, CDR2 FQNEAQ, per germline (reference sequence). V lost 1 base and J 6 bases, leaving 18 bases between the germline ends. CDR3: CASSLDHPWGEAGELFF. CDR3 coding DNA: TGTGCCAGCAGCTTAGACCACCCCTGGGGAGAGGCCGGGGAGCTGTTTTTT. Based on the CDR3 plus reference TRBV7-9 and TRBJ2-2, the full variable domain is DTGVSQNPRHKITKRGQNVTFRCDPISEHNRLYWYRQTLGQGPEFLTYFQNEAQLEKSRLLSDRFSAERPKGSFSTLEIQRTEQGDSAMYLCASSLDHPWGEAGELFFGEGSRLTVL.

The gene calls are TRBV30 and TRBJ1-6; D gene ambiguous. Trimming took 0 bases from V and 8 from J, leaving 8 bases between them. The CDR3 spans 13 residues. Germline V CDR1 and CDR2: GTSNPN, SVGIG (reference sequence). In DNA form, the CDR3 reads TGTGCCTGGAGTGTATCGGAGGATTCACCCCTCCACTTT. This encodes CAWSVSEDSPLHF.

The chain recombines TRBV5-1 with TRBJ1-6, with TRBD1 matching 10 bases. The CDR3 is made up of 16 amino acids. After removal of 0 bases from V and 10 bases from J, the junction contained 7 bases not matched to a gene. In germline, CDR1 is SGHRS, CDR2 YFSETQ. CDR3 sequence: CASSLGVRDRGSPLHF. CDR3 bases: TGCGCCAGCAGCTTGGGAGTGCGGGACAGGGGATCACCCCTCCACTTT.

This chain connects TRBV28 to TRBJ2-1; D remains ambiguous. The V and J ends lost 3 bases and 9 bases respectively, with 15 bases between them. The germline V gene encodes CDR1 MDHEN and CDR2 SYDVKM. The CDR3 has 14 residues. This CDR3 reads CASSFTGIVSEQFF. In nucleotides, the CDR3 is TGTGCCAGCAGTTTCACGGGTATAGTTTCTGAGCAGTTCTTC.

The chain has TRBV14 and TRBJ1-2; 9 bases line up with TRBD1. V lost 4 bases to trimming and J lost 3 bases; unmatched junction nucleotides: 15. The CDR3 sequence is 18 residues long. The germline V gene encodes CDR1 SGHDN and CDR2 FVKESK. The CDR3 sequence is CASSPFGQGSGIDYGYTF. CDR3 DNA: TGTGCCAGCAGCCCATTTGGACAGGGGAGCGGTATTGACTATGGCTACACCTTC.

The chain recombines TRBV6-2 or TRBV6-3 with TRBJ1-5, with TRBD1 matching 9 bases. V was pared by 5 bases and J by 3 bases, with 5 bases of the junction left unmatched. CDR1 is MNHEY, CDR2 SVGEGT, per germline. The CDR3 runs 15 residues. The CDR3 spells CASSGQGRANQPQHF. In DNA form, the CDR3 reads TGTGCCAGCAGTGGACAGGGGCGAGCCAATCAGCCCCAGCATTTT.

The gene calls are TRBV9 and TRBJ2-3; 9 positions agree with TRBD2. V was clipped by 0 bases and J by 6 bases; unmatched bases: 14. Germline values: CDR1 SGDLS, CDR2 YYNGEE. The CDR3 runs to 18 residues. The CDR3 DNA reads TGTGCCAGCAGCGTAGCTGCAGGGGTAGCGGGAGTGTGGGATACGCAGTATTTT. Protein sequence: CASSVAAGVAGVWDTQYF.

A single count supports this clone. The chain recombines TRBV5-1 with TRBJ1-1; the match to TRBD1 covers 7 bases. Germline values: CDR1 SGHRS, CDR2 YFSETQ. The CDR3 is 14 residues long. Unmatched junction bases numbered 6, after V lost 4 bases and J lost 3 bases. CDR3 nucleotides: TGCGCCAGCAGCGCTTTTACAGGGGACACTGAAGCTTTCTTT. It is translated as CASSAFTGDTEAFF.

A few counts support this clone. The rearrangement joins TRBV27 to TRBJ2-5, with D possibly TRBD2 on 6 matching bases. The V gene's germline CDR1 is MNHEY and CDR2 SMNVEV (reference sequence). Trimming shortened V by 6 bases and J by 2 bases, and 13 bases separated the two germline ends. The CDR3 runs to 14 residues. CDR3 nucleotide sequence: TGTGCCAGCAGACGACGGGGGACTCAAGAGACCCAGTACTTC. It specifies CASRRRGTQETQYF.

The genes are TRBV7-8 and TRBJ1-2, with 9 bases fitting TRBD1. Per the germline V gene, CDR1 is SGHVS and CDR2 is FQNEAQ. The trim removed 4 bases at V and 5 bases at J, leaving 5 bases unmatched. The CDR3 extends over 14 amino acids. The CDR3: CASSWTGVRYGYTF. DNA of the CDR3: TGTGCCAGCAGCTGGACAGGGGTTCGGTATGGCTACACCTTC.

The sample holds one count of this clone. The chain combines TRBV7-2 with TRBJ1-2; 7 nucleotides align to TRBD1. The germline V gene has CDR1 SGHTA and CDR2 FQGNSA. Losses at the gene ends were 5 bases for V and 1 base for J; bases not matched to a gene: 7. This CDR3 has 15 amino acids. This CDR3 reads CASSRRNRGNYGYTF. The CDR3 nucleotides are TGTGCCAGCAGCCGCCGGAACAGGGGTAACTATGGCTACACCTTC.

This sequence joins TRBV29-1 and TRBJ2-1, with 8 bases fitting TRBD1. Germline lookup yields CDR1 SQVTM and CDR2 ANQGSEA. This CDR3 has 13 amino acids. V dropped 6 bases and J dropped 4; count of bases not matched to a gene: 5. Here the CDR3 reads CSVPQGAYNEQFF. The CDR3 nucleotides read TGCAGCGTCCCTCAGGGGGCGTACAATGAGCAGTTCTTC.

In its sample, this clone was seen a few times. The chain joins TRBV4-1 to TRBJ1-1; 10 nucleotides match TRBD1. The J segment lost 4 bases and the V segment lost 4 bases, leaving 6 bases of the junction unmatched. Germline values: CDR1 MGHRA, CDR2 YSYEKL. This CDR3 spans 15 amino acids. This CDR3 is CASSLGQGVGTEAFF. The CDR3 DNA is TGCGCCAGCAGCCTTGGACAGGGGGTTGGCACTGAAGCTTTCTTT.

CDR3 residues: CASSIAEGRGGQDTQYF. The CDR3 DNA follows: TGTGCCAGTAGTATAGCGGAAGGGCGGGGGGGTCAAGATACGCAGTATTTT. The chain combines TRBV19 with TRBJ2-3; 9 nucleotides match TRBD2. The CDR3 has 17 amino acids. Per germline, CDR1 LNHDA and CDR2 SQIVND (reference sequence). Unmatched junction bases numbered 10, after V lost 1 base and J lost 5 bases.